This T cell receptor (beta chain) stems from a study of shared clonotypes between healthy human individuals. The wider study: Researchers assigned three CD4 naive, three CD4 memory, two CD8 naive and one CD8 memory plate to each donor.

After removal of 5 bases from V and 1 base from J, the junction contained 6 bases not matched to a gene. The germline V gene encodes CDR1 MNHEY and CDR2 SMNVEV (reference sequence). The CDR3 has 15 residues. About this clone itself: Its antigen is unknown. Other DNA sequences in the same sample also yield this CDR3.

This table comes from immunoSEQ multiplex PCR, and its TCRdb copy is limited to in-frame clones, with some not included. This sample has 950,000 to 1,300,000 clones, with around 74% found just once. Findings of the study overall: Even with large depth, rarefaction showed that sorted-subset sequencing was incomplete.

This sequence joins TRBV27 and TRBJ1-1; 8 bases fit TRBD1. The receptor was isolated from a man aged 18 to 30 in good health. Source material: memory CD4+ T cells sorted from blood. The subset: CD45RA-negative fraction. As DNA, the CDR3 is TGTGCCAGCAGTCCCGGGACAGGACGGAACACTGAAGCTTTCTTT. It is translated as CASSPGTGRNTEAFF.